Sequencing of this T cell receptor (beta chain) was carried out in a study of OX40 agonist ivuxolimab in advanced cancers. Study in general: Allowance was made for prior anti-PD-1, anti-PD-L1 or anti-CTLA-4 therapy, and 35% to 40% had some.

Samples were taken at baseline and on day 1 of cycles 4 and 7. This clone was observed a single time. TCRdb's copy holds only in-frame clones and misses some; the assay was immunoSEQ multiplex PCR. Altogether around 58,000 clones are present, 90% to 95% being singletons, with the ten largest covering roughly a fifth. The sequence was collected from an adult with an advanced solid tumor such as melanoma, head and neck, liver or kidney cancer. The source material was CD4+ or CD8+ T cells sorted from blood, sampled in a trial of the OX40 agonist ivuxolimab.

In DNA form, the CDR3 reads TGTGCCAGCAGTTCCCGAGGTAGCGGGGAGCAGTACTTC. Protein sequence: CASSSRGSGEQYF. The chain combines TRBV28 with TRBJ2-7; 7 bases agree with TRBD2. The V and J ends lost 4 bases and 7 bases, in that order; junction bases with no gene match: 7. This CDR3 comprises 13 residues. CDR1 MDHEN and CDR2 SYDVKM come from the germline V gene.